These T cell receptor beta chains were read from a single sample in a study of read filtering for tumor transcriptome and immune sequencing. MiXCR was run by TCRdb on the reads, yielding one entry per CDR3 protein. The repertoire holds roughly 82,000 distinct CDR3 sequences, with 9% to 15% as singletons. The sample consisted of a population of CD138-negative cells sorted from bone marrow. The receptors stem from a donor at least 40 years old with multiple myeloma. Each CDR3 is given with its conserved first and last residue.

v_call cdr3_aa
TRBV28 CASSFGLHTGELFF
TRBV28 CASSTGTGIYDYNEQFF
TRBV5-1 CASSLGVNQETQYF
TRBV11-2 CASSLADGQGNTEAFF
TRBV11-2 CASSSRVRNQETQYF
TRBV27 CASRMGAGYEQYF
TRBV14 CASSPQTGKGEQYF
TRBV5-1 CASSLPAGAYEQYF
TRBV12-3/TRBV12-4 CASSPVYGQGFYNYGYTF
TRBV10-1 CASSWSGNTEAFF
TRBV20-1 CSARTDRRGEQFF